A single sample is the source of the 27 T cell receptor beta chains below, sequenced in a study of CD8+ T cells in alopecia areata. The sequencing template was cDNA reverse transcribed from extracted RNA. Profiled with immunoSEQ multiplex PCR; TCRdb holds only in-frame clones, not every one. The data show approximately 210,000 clones, about 65% seen once. This sample's treatment: oral pan-JAK inhibitor, 5-10 mg twice daily. The sequences come from CD4+ T cells sorted from blood, collected around week 50, from a patient treated with tofacitinib. The source of these receptors is a human donor with alopecia areata.

The V and J genes are TRBV9 and TRBJ1-1; 9 nucleotides line up with TRBD1. CDR3 length equals 13 residues. CDR1 and CDR2 (germline): SGDLS, YYNGEE. The trim removed 0 bases at V and 8 bases at J, leaving 2 bases unmatched. The chain's CDR3 is CASSVGTGEEAFF. For the CDR3, the DNA is TGTGCCAGCAGCGTAGGGACAGGGGAGGAAGCTTTCTTT.

The J gene is TRBJ1-4, the V gene TRBV30; D is undetermined. The V gene's germline CDR1 is GTSNPN and CDR2 SVGIG (reference sequence). The V gene lost 4 bases and the J gene lost 8 bases, with 11 bases spanning the gap. This CDR3 is built from 12 residues. The CDR3 DNA sequence: TGTGCCTGGAAGGCCTTGGGGGAAAAACTGTTTTTT. Protein product: CAWKALGEKLFF.

The rearrangement links TRBV7-2 to TRBJ2-5; D gene unclear. V was pared by 5 bases and J by 7 bases, with 11 bases between. This CDR3 has 12 amino acids. The germline CDR1 and CDR2 sequences are SGHTA and FQGNSA. CDR3 DNA: TGTGCCAGCAGCCGACCCGCCGGGACCCAGTACTTC. This sequence encodes CASSRPAGTQYF.

At least ten counts were recorded for this clone. V gene TRBV19 combines with J gene TRBJ2-5; TRBD2 matches at 8 bases. V was pared by 10 bases and J by 4 bases, with 8 bases of the junction left unmatched. Germline loops: CDR1 LNHDA, CDR2 SQIVND (reference sequence). CDR3 length equals 13 residues. The CDR3 DNA is TGTGCCACCTCGGCGGGGGGACTAGAGACCCAGTACTTC. This codes for CATSAGGLETQYF.

This chain connects TRBV25-1 to TRBJ2-2; 7 nucleotides align to TRBD1. The germline V gene has CDR1 MGHDK and CDR2 SYGVNS. The CDR3 is 15 residues long. The V gene end was trimmed by 6 bases and the J gene end by 3 bases; junction bases not matched to a gene: 7. The CDR3 nucleotides are TGTGCCAGCAGCGAGACGACAGGGCACACCGGGGAGCTGTTTTTT. Translated, it gives CASSETTGHTGELFF.

This chain joins TRBV27 and TRBJ2-2; 9 bases agree with TRBD1. Germline assignment: CDR1 MNHEY and CDR2 SMNVEV (reference sequence). J gave up 1 base and V 5 bases, and 5 bases lay outside the gene matches. This CDR3 has 16 amino acids. CDR3 loop: CASSGRQGGNTGELFF. The DNA for the CDR3 is TGTGCCAGCAGTGGCAGACAGGGGGGGAACACCGGGGAGCTGTTTTTT.

This chain uses TRBV11-3 with TRBJ2-3, with 7 bases identical to TRBD2. Per germline, CDR1 SGHNT and CDR2 YENEEA. J lost 1 base, V lost 6 bases, and 1 base had no gene match. CDR3 length: 13 amino acids. CDR3 sequence reads: CASSGGGTDTQYF. DNA for the CDR3: TGTGCCAGCAGTGGGGGGGGCACAGATACGCAGTATTTT.

In its sample, this clone was seen a few times. The V gene is TRBV11-1, the J gene TRBJ1-4; D is undetermined. The CDR3 covers 11 residues. Germline CDR1 SGHAT, CDR2 FQDESV (reference sequence). Trimming took off 3 bases at V and 7 bases at J, with 3 bases between the two ends. CDR3 sequence (DNA): TGTGCCAGCAGCTTGAGTGAAAAACTGTTTTTT. Its protein is CASSLSEKLFF.

The table lists this clone with a few counts. The chain employs TRBV10-2 and TRBJ2-7; 12 bases align to TRBD2. The CDR3 extends over 13 amino acids. After removal of 10 bases from V and 1 base from J, the junction contained 2 bases not matched to a gene. From germline, CDR1 is WSHSY and CDR2 SAAADI. CDR3 sequence (DNA): TGCGCCACCCTAGCGGGGGGGTCCTACGAGCAGTACTTC. As protein: CATLAGGSYEQYF.

On this clone itself: Additional DNA sequences in this sample encode the identical CDR3. J is TRBJ2-5 and V is TRBV29-1; TRBD2 agrees at 12 bases. CDR1 SQVTM and CDR2 ANQGSEA come from the germline V gene. This CDR3 has 12 residues. V shed 6 bases, J shed 4 bases, and the junction held 0 bases outside the gene matches. CDR3 nucleotide sequence: TGCAGCGTGACTAGCGGGGGAGAGACCCAGTACTTC. Translated: CSVTSGGETQYF.

This clone showed up just a few times. The rearrangement uses TRBV7-9 and TRBJ2-1; 9 bases match TRBD2. Per germline, CDR1 SEHNR and CDR2 FQNEAQ (reference sequence). The CDR3 has 15 amino acids. Germline trimming cut 5 bases from V and 3 bases from J; bases unmatched to any gene: 5. CDR3 sequence: CASSISGGLYNEQFF. The CDR3 DNA reads as TGTGCCAGCAGCATTAGCGGGGGACTCTACAATGAGCAGTTCTTC.

A single count supports this clone. The genes are TRBV27 and TRBJ1-3; D gene unclear. Germline V gene sequence: CDR1 MNHEY, CDR2 SMNVEV (reference sequence). Trimming shortened V by 5 bases and J by 0 bases, and 14 bases separated the two germline ends. CDR3 length: 16 residues. DNA for the CDR3: TGTGCCAGCAGTCCCAGGTCTTCCATCTCTGGAAACACCATATATTTT. This encodes CASSPRSSISGNTIYF.

The chain has TRBV6-5 and TRBJ1-1, with a tentative D call TRBD1 (5 bases). CDR1 MNHEY and CDR2 SVGAGI come from the germline V gene. Trimming cost V 6 bases and J 1 base, with 9 bases left between them. This CDR3 is built from 13 residues. The CDR3: CASRGPRNTEAFF. The CDR3 DNA reads as TGTGCCAGCAGGGGACCCCGGAACACTGAAGCTTTCTTT.

The CDR3 DNA reads TGCAGCGTTGGACAGGGCCAAGATACGCAGTATTTT. This gives the protein CSVGQGQDTQYF. The chain links TRBV29-1 to TRBJ2-3; TRBD1 aligns across 7 bases. The germline V gene encodes CDR1 SQVTM and CDR2 ANQGSEA. The CDR3 runs 12 residues. V lost 4 bases to trimming and J lost 5 bases; unmatched junction nucleotides: 3.

The chain carries TRBV27 and TRBJ1-1, with 9 bases fitting TRBD1. This CDR3 has 15 residues. V lost 4 bases, J lost 1 base, and 4 bases stayed unmatched. Germline lookup yields CDR1 MNHEY and CDR2 SMNVEV (reference sequence). CDR3 bases: TGTGCCAGCAGTTCCACAGGGGGCAGGAACACTGAAGCTTTCTTT. It encodes CASSSTGGRNTEAFF.

The genes are TRBV29-1 and TRBJ1-1; D call uncertain. V was trimmed by 2 bases and J by 3 bases, leaving 10 bases between them. Germline lookup yields CDR1 SQVTM and CDR2 ANQGSEA. The CDR3 totals 13 residues. This CDR3 reads CSVEFRLDTEAFF. The CDR3 DNA sequence: TGCAGCGTTGAATTCCGGCTGGACACTGAAGCTTTCTTT.

V and J are TRBV30 and TRBJ1-6; D is perhaps TRBD1 (5 bases). V shed 0 bases and J shed 8 bases, with 14 bases lying between them. CDR1 GTSNPN and CDR2 SVGIG come from the germline V gene (reference sequence). The CDR3 loop spans 15 amino acids. This chain's CDR3 is CAWSVSRVRHSPLHF. CDR3 in DNA: TGTGCCTGGAGTGTGAGCAGGGTGAGGCATTCACCCCTCCACTTT.

The chain is built from TRBV5-1 and TRBJ2-7; D may be TRBD1 or TRBD2 (5 bases each). The CDR3 spans 11 residues. Trimming shortened V by 4 bases and J by 5 bases, and 7 bases separated the two germline ends. The germline V gene has CDR1 SGHRS and CDR2 YFSETQ. The CDR3 nucleotides read TGCGCCAGCAGCGGGGGACACGAGCAGTACTTC. Protein sequence: CASSGGHEQYF.

A few counts support this clone. The rearrangement joins TRBV29-1 to TRBJ2-3, with TRBD2 identical over 12 bases. V trimming: 3 bases; J trimming: 3 bases; junction bases outside the gene matches: 4. The germline gives CDR1 SQVTM, CDR2 ANQGSEA. This CDR3 is built from 15 residues. Here the CDR3 reads CSVDTSGGLTDTQYF. The DNA of the CDR3 is TGCAGCGTTGACACTAGCGGGGGGTTAACAGATACGCAGTATTTT.

The V call is TRBV4-3, the J call TRBJ1-2; 9 bases line up with TRBD1. This CDR3 is 15 amino acids long. Germline V CDR1 and CDR2: LGHNA, YSLEER. V lost 1 base and J lost 2; bases outside the gene matches: 2. The chain's CDR3 is CASSQAGTGNYGYTF. CDR3 nucleotide sequence: TGCGCCAGCAGCCAAGCTGGGACAGGGAACTATGGCTACACCTTC.

This clone has a handful of counts. The rearrangement joins TRBV14 to TRBJ2-4; no definite D call. Germline-derived CDR1 and CDR2 are SGHDN and FVKESK. CDR3 length: 14 residues. Trimming removed 0 bases from V and 8 bases from J, with 11 bases in between. The CDR3 sequence is CASSQDGLRDIQYF. Written as DNA, the CDR3 is TGTGCCAGCAGCCAAGATGGTTTACGGGACATTCAGTACTTC.

The chain joins TRBV4-3 to TRBJ2-1; 8 nucleotides align to TRBD2. The V and J ends lost 4 bases and 0 bases, in that order; junction bases with no gene match: 8. The germline V gene encodes CDR1 LGHNA and CDR2 YSLEER. The CDR3 runs 17 residues. The chain's CDR3 is CASSLGLASLSYNEQFF. CDR3 sequence (DNA): TGCGCCAGCAGCCTCGGACTAGCCAGTCTCTCCTACAATGAGCAGTTCTTC.

This chain joins TRBV5-6 and TRBJ1-5; 10 bases agree with TRBD1. Germline trimming cut 3 bases from V and 2 bases from J; bases unmatched to any gene: 8. Germline V gene sequence: CDR1 SGHDT, CDR2 YYEEEE. CDR3 length: 17 residues. CDR3 sequence reads: CASSSNAGTGGNQPQHF. Written as DNA, the CDR3 is TGTGCCAGCAGCTCTAACGCCGGGACAGGGGGCAATCAGCCCCAGCATTTT.

This clone was recorded a few times. CDR3 sequence reads: CASGGTGVTGELFF. CDR3 DNA: TGTGCCTCCGGAGGGACAGGGGTGACCGGGGAGCTGTTTTTT. The chain uses TRBV7-9 and TRBJ2-2, with TRBD1 matching over 10 bases. The CDR3 is 14 amino acids. Germline loops: CDR1 SEHNR, CDR2 FQNEAQ (reference sequence). Trimming took 11 bases from V and 5 from J; bases not matched to a gene: 8.

The chain combines TRBV27 with TRBJ2-7; TRBD2 might be the D (5 bases). V dropped 2 bases and J dropped 5 bases, with 16 bases sitting between them. This CDR3 region has 15 residues. Germline CDR1 is MNHEY and CDR2 is SMNVEV (reference sequence). The CDR3 here is CASSLLDGLENEQYF. Written as DNA, the CDR3 is TGTGCCAGCAGTTTACTAGACGGACTGGAGAACGAGCAGTACTTC.

This clone has a single count. CDR3 nucleotide sequence: TGCGCCAGCAGCCAAGTCTGGTTCACAGATACGCAGTATTTT. It specifies CASSQVWFTDTQYF. This chain connects TRBV4-1 to TRBJ2-3; D is uncertain. The V end lost 1 base, the J end lost 2 bases, and 7 bases lay between the germline ends. The CDR3 loop spans 14 amino acids. Germline CDR1 MGHRA, CDR2 YSYEKL.

V usage is TRBV5-1 and J usage is TRBJ2-3; D is unresolved. Germline CDR1 is SGHRS and CDR2 is YFSETQ. CDR3 size: 14 residues. Trimming took 3 bases from V and 3 from J, leaving 11 bases between them. DNA for the CDR3: TGCGCCAGCAGCTCCTCCCTACTGACAGATACGCAGTATTTT. It is translated as CASSSSLLTDTQYF.